This entry is about one T cell receptor beta chain. Its antigen is still unknown. These data come from a study of yellow fever vaccine responses in identical twins. Broader study findings: On the reported evidence, twins' vaccine T cell responses seemed partly convergent and partly personalized.

One entry per CDR3 protein, called by TCRdb with MiXCR from the RT-PCR reads. This sample has about 840 distinct CDR3 sequences, with 85% to 90% found just once. Deletions cut 0 bases from V and 0 bases from J, with 2 bases between. The CDR3 sequence is 13 residues long. Germline lookup yields CDR1 SGHNT and CDR2 YENEEA. This clonotype was sampled from a female donor who received the yellow fever vaccine. The rearrangement uses TRBV11-3 and TRBJ1-1; D gene ambiguous. This specimen was T cells from blood (PBMCs), unsorted or a sorted subset (not recorded which), taken before or after yellow fever vaccination (not recorded which). The CDR3 DNA reads TGTGCCAGCAGCTTAGAGATGAACACTGAAGCTTTCTTT. This gives the protein CASSLEMNTEAFF.